A single sample gave rise to the 23 T cell receptor beta chains below, sequenced in a study of T cell responses to AZD1222 COVID-19 vaccine. The table came from immunoSEQ multiplex PCR; TCRdb's copy has only in-frame clones and leaves some out. The table lists 150,000 to 200,000 clones, 94% of them singletons. The sample consisted of peripheral blood, taken on day 0 of AZD1222 vaccination. These receptors originate from an adult in good health.

The rearrangement uses TRBV5-4 and TRBJ1-1; 10 bases align to TRBD1. J was trimmed by 4 bases and V by 5 bases; bases with no gene match: 11. CDR1 is SGHNT, CDR2 YYREEE, per germline (reference sequence). The CDR3 has 16 residues. The CDR3 bases are TGTGCCAGCAGTGGACAGGGGGTTAACCCCCTCACTGAAGCTTTCTTT. It is translated as CASSGQGVNPLTEAFF.

V usage is TRBV30 and J usage is TRBJ1-1; D is perhaps TRBD1 (6 bases). Germline lookup yields CDR1 GTSNPN and CDR2 SVGIG (reference sequence). This CDR3 region has 17 residues. Trimming stripped 0 bases from V and 1 base from J, with 18 bases between. CDR3: CAWSVRFWGQENTEAFF. The CDR3 nucleotides are TGTGCCTGGAGTGTACGGTTTTGGGGGCAGGAGAACACTGAAGCTTTCTTT.

The chain recombines TRBV28 with TRBJ2-3; the match to TRBD2 covers 9 bases. The CDR3 length is 16 residues. Trimming cost V 5 bases and J 1 base; bases outside gene matches: 7. Germline loops: CDR1 MDHEN, CDR2 SYDVKM. CDR3 in amino acids: CASSIPTSGRTDTQYF. The CDR3 bases are TGTGCCAGCAGTATACCGACTAGCGGCCGCACAGATACGCAGTATTTT.

The rearrangement links TRBV7-9 to TRBJ1-2; no firm D call. There are 14 residues in the CDR3. V dropped 4 bases and J dropped 2 bases, with 11 bases sitting between them. Germline CDR1 and CDR2: SEHNR and FQNEAQ (reference sequence). CDR3 sequence (DNA): TGTGCCAGCAGCTATTTACAACTAAACTATGGCTACACCTTC. It codes for CASSYLQLNYGYTF.

The V gene is TRBV3-1 (or the pseudogene TRBV3-2), the J gene TRBJ1-6; TRBD1 might be the D (5 bases). Germline V lookup: CDR1 LGHDT, CDR2 YNNKEL (reference sequence). Trimming removed 1 base from V and 10 bases from J, with 17 bases in between. The CDR3 runs to 16 residues. CDR3 protein: CASSQVGSGTFSPLHF. CDR3 nucleotide sequence: TGTGCCAGCAGCCAAGTAGGGTCAGGGACTTTCTCACCCCTCCACTTT.

This chain uses TRBV7-9 with TRBJ2-7, with D hard to call. Germline CDR1 and CDR2: SEHNR and FQNEAQ (reference sequence). This CDR3 is built from 14 residues. V shed 1 base and J shed 2 bases, with 9 bases lying between them. This CDR3 is CASSLVGSTYEQYF. In nucleotides, the CDR3 is TGTGCCAGCAGCTTAGTCGGCTCCACCTACGAGCAGTACTTC.

The count of this clone is one. This chain joins TRBV18 and TRBJ1-6; D ambiguous. Germline V gives CDR1 KGHSH, CDR2 LQKENI. V lost 3 bases and J lost 5, with 11 bases in between. CDR3 length: 15 residues. Here the CDR3 reads CASSPHGVNNSPLHF. The CDR3 DNA follows: TGTGCCAGCTCACCGCACGGGGTTAATAATTCACCCCTCCACTTT.

The chain is built from TRBV10-3 and TRBJ2-1; no clear D. The CDR3 runs to 13 residues. Per germline, CDR1 ENHRY and CDR2 SYGVKD. V was cut by 4 bases and J by 5 bases, with 9 bases left in between. The CDR3: CAISGGLDNEQFF. The CDR3, as DNA: TGTGCCATCAGTGGAGGCCTCGACAATGAGCAGTTCTTC.

J is TRBJ2-1 and V is TRBV28; TRBD2 matches at 9 bases. Per the germline V gene, CDR1 is MDHEN and CDR2 is SYDVKM. The CDR3 is 16 amino acids. The J segment lost 3 bases and the V segment lost 2 bases, leaving 5 bases of the junction unmatched. This CDR3 is CASSLRWREGYNEQFF. The DNA of the CDR3 is TGTGCCAGCAGTTTAAGATGGCGGGAGGGCTACAATGAGCAGTTCTTC.

The J gene is TRBJ2-7, the V gene TRBV10-3; D tentatively reads TRBD1 or TRBD2 (5 bases each). V was cut by 10 bases and J by 5 bases, with 21 bases left in between. The CDR3 contains 14 residues. Germline CDR1 and CDR2: ENHRY and SYGVKD. CDR3 protein: CATTLEGPPHEQYF. The CDR3 coding sequence is TGTGCCACGACGCTCGAGGGACCGCCCCACGAGCAGTACTTC.

The V call is TRBV19, the J call TRBJ1-5; D gene unclear. In germline, CDR1 is LNHDA, CDR2 SQIVND (reference sequence). The CDR3 runs 13 residues. Trimming took off 4 bases at V and 7 bases at J, with 11 bases between the two ends. The CDR3 sequence: CASSTPQRQPQHF. Here the CDR3 DNA reads TGTGCCAGTAGTACGCCGCAGAGGCAGCCCCAGCATTTT. The whole variable domain, filled in from reference TRBV19 and TRBJ1-5, reads DGGITQSPKYLFRKEGQNVTLSCEQNLNHDAMYWYRQDPGQGLRLIYYSQIVNDFQKGDIAEGYSVSREKKESFPLTVTSAQKNPTAFYLCASSTPQRQPQHFGDGTRLSIL.

The rearrangement links TRBV6-5 to TRBJ2-7; D possibly uses TRBD1 or TRBD2 (6 bases each). The V gene lost 3 bases and the J gene lost 6 bases, with 15 bases spanning the gap. Per the germline V gene, CDR1 is MNHEY and CDR2 is SVGAGI. This CDR3 spans 14 amino acids. The CDR3 is CASSYRRKGGEQYF. CDR3 DNA sequence: TGTGCCAGCAGTTATAGAAGGAAGGGGGGCGAGCAGTACTTC.

The sample holds one count of this clone. The J gene is TRBJ2-7, the V gene TRBV6-5; 7 bases fit TRBD2. CDR3 size: 13 residues. V was clipped by 5 bases and J by 2 bases; unmatched bases: 3. The germline gives CDR1 MNHEY, CDR2 SVGAGI. For the CDR3, the DNA is TGTGCCAGCAGTCAGGGACTAACCTACGAGCAGTACTTC. This codes for CASSQGLTYEQYF.

The chain is built from TRBV19 and TRBJ1-2, with TRBD1 matching 10 bases. The CDR3 has 15 amino acids. Trimming cost V 7 bases and J 8 bases; bases outside gene matches: 13. The germline V gene encodes CDR1 LNHDA and CDR2 SQIVND (reference sequence). The CDR3 reads CASNAWDRGPWGYTF. The CDR3, as DNA: TGTGCCAGTAACGCCTGGGACAGGGGCCCCTGGGGCTACACCTTC.

This clone came up once. The V gene is TRBV7-2, the J gene TRBJ2-3; tentatively, D is TRBD1 or TRBD2 (5 bases each). The germline gives CDR1 SGHTA, CDR2 FQGNSA. The V gene lost 7 bases and the J gene lost 6 bases, with 14 bases spanning the gap. The CDR3 consists of 13 residues. DNA for the CDR3: TGTGCCAGCATCAAGCGAGGGGAGGATACGCAGTATTTT. Amino acids: CASIKRGEDTQYF. The variable domain in full, completed from reference TRBV7-2 and TRBJ2-3, reads GAGVSQSPSNKVTEKGKDVELRCDPISGHTALYWYRQSLGQGLEFLIYFQGNSAPDKSGLPSDRFSAERTGGSVSTLTIQRTQQEDSAVYLCASIKRGEDTQYFGPGTRLTVL.

This chain connects TRBV3-1 (or the pseudogene TRBV3-2) to TRBJ2-2; no clear D gene. The CDR3 totals 16 residues. Trimming removed 4 bases from V and 5 bases from J, with 17 bases in between. CDR1 and CDR2 from the germline V gene are LGHDT and YNNKEL (reference sequence). The CDR3 sequence is CASSPPGLTLTGELFF. In nucleotides, the CDR3 is TGTGCCAGCAGCCCACCAGGTCTGACGCTTACCGGGGAGCTGTTTTTT.

The chain recombines TRBV18 with TRBJ1-5; D is uncertain. CDR3 size: 13 residues. From germline, CDR1 is KGHSH and CDR2 LQKENI. The V and J ends lost 2 bases and 7 bases respectively, with 9 bases between them. For the CDR3, the DNA is TGTGCCAGCTCACCAGGAGTTAAGCAGCCCCAGCATTTT. It translates to CASSPGVKQPQHF.

The genes are TRBV6-2 or TRBV6-3 and TRBJ1-2, with 9 positions matching TRBD1. Germline lookup yields CDR1 MNHEY and CDR2 SVGEGT. Trimming at V came to 2 bases and at J to 8 bases, leaving 9 bases not matched to a gene. The CDR3 loop spans 15 amino acids. DNA of the CDR3: TGTGCCAGCAGTTACACGCCCGGGACAGGGTCCGGCTACACCTTC. This gives the protein CASSYTPGTGSGYTF.

V usage is TRBV28 and J usage is TRBJ1-1; TRBD1 is a possible D gene (6 bases). The CDR3 length is 10 residues. The germline V gene encodes CDR1 MDHEN and CDR2 SYDVKM. Trimming shortened V by 6 bases and J by 11 bases, and 10 bases separated the two germline ends. CDR3 amino acids: CASRQGTAFF. CDR3 nucleotide sequence: TGTGCCAGCAGACAGGGTACGGCTTTCTTT.

The V gene is TRBV10-1, the J gene TRBJ2-7; perhaps TRBD2 as D (6 bases). Germline loops: CDR1 WNHNN, CDR2 SYGVQD (reference sequence). Trimming cost V 2 bases and J 0 bases, with 11 bases left between them. The CDR3 spans 15 residues. Here the CDR3 DNA reads TGCGCCAGCAGTGAGGGGACTTCTAGCTCCTACGAGCAGTACTTC. The encoded protein is CASSEGTSSSYEQYF.

The CDR3 nucleotides read TGTGCCAGTAGTTCTCGGGATGAGCAGTTCTTC. Its translation: CASSSRDEQFF. The chain has TRBV19 and TRBJ2-1; D not certain. This CDR3 has 11 amino acids. Germline V gene lookup returns CDR1 LNHDA and CDR2 SQIVND (reference sequence). Trimming shortened V by 5 bases and J by 8 bases, and 7 bases separated the two germline ends.

This chain joins TRBV25-1 and TRBJ1-1; no clear D. Germline CDR1 and CDR2: MGHDK and SYGVNS. The V end lost 5 bases, the J end lost 10 bases, and 17 bases lay between the germline ends. The CDR3 sequence is 13 residues long. The CDR3 region has the DNA TGTGCCAGCAGTTCGACCGGGCCCACCGTAGCTTTCTTT. As protein: CASSSTGPTVAFF.

The rearrangement joins TRBV24-1 to TRBJ1-2; 9 bases fit TRBD1. Germline CDR1 reads KGHDR; CDR2 reads SFDVKD. The CDR3 extends over 16 amino acids. The V gene end was trimmed by 3 bases and the J gene end by 3 bases; junction bases not matched to a gene: 7. The CDR3 region has the DNA TGTGCCACCAGTGATCCTACCGGGACAGGGTACTATGGCTACACCTTC. It specifies CATSDPTGTGYYGYTF.